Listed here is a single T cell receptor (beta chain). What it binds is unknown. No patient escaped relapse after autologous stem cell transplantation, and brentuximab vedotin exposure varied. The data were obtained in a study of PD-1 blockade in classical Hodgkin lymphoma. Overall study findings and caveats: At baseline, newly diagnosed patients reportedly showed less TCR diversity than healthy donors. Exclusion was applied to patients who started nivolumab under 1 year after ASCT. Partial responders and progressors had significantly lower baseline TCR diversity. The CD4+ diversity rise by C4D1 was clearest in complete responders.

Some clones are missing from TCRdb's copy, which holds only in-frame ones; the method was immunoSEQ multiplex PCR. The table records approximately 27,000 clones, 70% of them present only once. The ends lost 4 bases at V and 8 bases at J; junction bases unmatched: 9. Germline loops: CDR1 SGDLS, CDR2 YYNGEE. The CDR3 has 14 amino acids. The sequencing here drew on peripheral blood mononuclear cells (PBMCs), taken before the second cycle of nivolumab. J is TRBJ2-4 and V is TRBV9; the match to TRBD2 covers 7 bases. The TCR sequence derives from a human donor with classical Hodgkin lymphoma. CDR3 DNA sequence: TGTGCCAGCAGCCCCTGGGGGGGTTGGGACATTCAGTACTTC. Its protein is CASSPWGGWDIQYF.